This T cell receptor beta chain was sequenced for a study of human T cells and chemical hapten exposure. In the study overall: Patients had diphenylcyclopropenone applied to the scalp weekly throughout the roughly 25-week study. Minor pooled library volume differences mainly drove per-sample TCR yield variation.

Germline V CDR1 and CDR2: DFQATT, SNEGSKA (reference sequence). The CDR3 totals 15 residues. Trimming took 0 bases from V and 6 from J; bases not matched to a gene: 7. A single record per CDR3 protein comes from TCRdb applying MiXCR to the RACE reads. Found here are 110,000 to 150,000 distinct CDR3 sequences, approximately 10% of them singletons; the top ten hold more than 1.1%. Indicated time point: patch test 2, 6 weeks after DPC sensitization. This sample's treatment: therapeutic diphenylcyclopropenone sensitization with weekly scalp DPC. The starting material, unfractionated whole blood, was used for total RNA extraction.

The chain couples TRBV20-1 to TRBJ2-7, with 11 bases fitting TRBD2. This clonotype was obtained from a woman aged 45-65 years with alopecia areata. Some clones in this sample may be carry-over from other donors' samples. The material sequenced was whole blood, taken in connection with sensitization to the hapten diphenylcyclopropenone (DPC). In DNA, the CDR3 is TGCAGTGCTAGAGATCCGACTAGCGGGACGGGCGAGCAGTACTTC. Its protein is CSARDPTSGTGEQYF.